This TCR beta chain was obtained from a study of T-cell memory formation after mild COVID-19. After 5'RACE with constant-segment primers, TCR alpha and TCR beta cDNA libraries carrying sample barcodes and UMIs were obtained. MiXCR, applied by TCRdb to the 5' RACE reads, yields one record per CDR3 protein. The data contain about 410,000 distinct CDR3 sequences, roughly 18% of them singletons. Study results and limitations: Clonal second-wave expansions that peaked on day 37 had unconfirmed SARS-CoV-2 specificity. Among clones contracting day 15 to 85, CD4/CD8 was balanced, whereas later expanders leaned CD4+. Some SARS-CoV-2-responding clones were already detected in memory before infection.

The table lists this clonotype with a few counts. Antigen unknown. Trimming cost V 5 bases and J 3 bases; bases outside gene matches: 7. Per the germline V gene, CDR1 is SGHTA and CDR2 is FQGNSA. This CDR3 comprises 14 residues. The sequencing sample was made of PBMCs or a T cell subset sorted from them (not recorded which). This chain joins TRBV7-2 and TRBJ2-7; 7 bases line up with TRBD1. The clonotype was recovered from a man aged 18-30 years who had mild COVID-19 (a few samples of this study predate the infection). Cell type and time point are not known. CDR3 coding DNA: TGTGCCAGCAGCAATAACAGGGACAGCTACGAGCAGTACTTC. Its translation is CASSNNRDSYEQYF.